The 30 T cell receptor beta chains listed next were all sequenced from one sample in a study of blood T cell repertoires in COVID-19. TCRdb's copy holds only in-frame clones and misses some; the assay was immunoSEQ multiplex PCR. This table holds 200,000 to 300,000 clones, about 89% found once. Source material: PBMCs or T cells enriched from blood (not recorded which). These receptors were taken from a woman under 30 who had recovered from COVID-19.

The CDR3 sequence: CASSVGTASGNTIYF. DNA for the CDR3: TGTGCCAGCAGCGTCGGGACAGCGTCTGGAAACACCATATATTTT. The chain uses TRBV9 and TRBJ1-3, with 7 positions matching TRBD1. Germline V lookup: CDR1 SGDLS, CDR2 YYNGEE. This CDR3 region has 15 residues. With V trimmed by 2 bases and J by 1 base, 3 bases remained unmatched.

This clone has only one observation. The rearrangement links TRBV27 to TRBJ2-3; 7 bases are a match to TRBD1. V trimming: 5 bases; J trimming: 2 bases; junction bases outside the gene matches: 4. This CDR3 is built from 14 residues. CDR1 and CDR2 from the germline V gene are MNHEY and SMNVEV (reference sequence). CDR3 in amino acids: CASSLTGHTDTQYF. The CDR3 nucleotides are TGTGCCAGCAGTCTGACAGGGCACACAGATACGCAGTATTTT.

The genes are TRBV7-8 and TRBJ2-4; 9 bases align to TRBD1. The CDR3 totals 15 residues. Germline V gene sequence: CDR1 SGHVS, CDR2 FQNEAQ. Trimming cost V 2 bases and J 7 bases; bases outside gene matches: 6. The CDR3 protein is CASSLSEGQGNIQYF. CDR3 DNA: TGTGCCAGCAGCTTATCGGAAGGACAGGGGAACATTCAGTACTTC.

This clone was detected only once. The chain is built from TRBV19 and TRBJ2-1, with D perhaps matching TRBD1 (6 bases). Germline CDR1 LNHDA, CDR2 SQIVND (reference sequence). CDR3 length equals 15 residues. Trimming shortened V by 7 bases and J by 0 bases, and 13 bases separated the two germline ends. CDR3 sequence: CASIPDRSSYNEQFF. The CDR3 nucleotides are TGTGCCAGTATTCCTGACAGGAGCTCCTACAATGAGCAGTTCTTC.

The V gene is TRBV3-1 (or the pseudogene TRBV3-2), the J gene TRBJ2-7; maybe TRBD1 (6 bases). The V end lost 0 bases, the J end lost 4 bases, and 13 bases lay between the germline ends. Germline assignment: CDR1 LGHDT and CDR2 YNNKEL (reference sequence). This CDR3 region has 15 residues. The CDR3 loop reads CASSQETGSRYEQYF. For the CDR3, the DNA is TGTGCCAGCAGCCAAGAAACAGGGAGTAGGTACGAGCAGTACTTC.

The chain joins TRBV5-1 to TRBJ2-7; TRBD2 matches 9 bases. Losses at the gene ends were 3 bases for V and 3 bases for J; bases not matched to a gene: 7. The CDR3 spans 15 residues. Germline CDR1 SGHRS, CDR2 YFSETQ. The CDR3 sequence is CASSSGTSLNYEQYF. CDR3 DNA: TGCGCCAGCAGCTCCGGGACTAGCCTAAACTACGAGCAGTACTTC. The full variable domain, with the rest looked up from reference TRBV5-1 and TRBJ2-7, is KAGVTQTPRYLIKTRGQQVTLSCSPISGHRSVSWYQQTPGQGLQFLFEYFSETQRNKGNFPGRFSGRQFSNSRSEMNVSTLELGDSALYLCASSSGTSLNYEQYFGPGTRLTVT.

This chain uses TRBV9 with TRBJ2-3, with a possible D match to TRBD2 (5 bases). The CDR3 runs 16 residues. The germline V and J ends were trimmed by 0 bases and 3 bases, with 14 bases remaining between them. CDR1 SGDLS and CDR2 YYNGEE come from the germline V gene. DNA for the CDR3: TGTGCCAGCAGCGTAGTCGGGGATCCCGGGACAGATACGCAGTATTTT. It translates to CASSVVGDPGTDTQYF. Together with reference TRBV9 and TRBJ2-3, the CDR3 gives the full variable domain: DSGVTQTPKHLITATGQRVTLRCSPRSGDLSVYWYQQSLDQGLQFLIQYYNGEERAKGNILERFSAQQFPDLHSELNLSSLELGDSALYFCASSVVGDPGTDTQYFGPGTRLTVL.

The CDR3 loop is CASSLVSFAGLRGYTF. The CDR3 DNA sequence: TGTGCCAGCAGCTTAGTTTCTTTTGCCGGTCTTCGAGGCTACACCTTC. This chain joins TRBV13 and TRBJ1-2; unclear D gene. The length of the CDR3 is 16 residues. V shed 1 base and J shed 8 bases, with 20 bases lying between them. Germline V gene sequence: CDR1 PRHDT, CDR2 FYEKMQ (reference sequence).

This chain connects TRBV5-4 to TRBJ1-2; D is unclear. Trimming shortened V by 0 bases and J by 4 bases, and 10 bases separated the two germline ends. The germline V gene has CDR1 SGHNT and CDR2 YYREEE (reference sequence). This CDR3 is 14 amino acids long. The CDR3 DNA reads TGTGCCAGCAGCTTGGGAGGGCCAGCCTATGGCTACACCTTC. This encodes CASSLGGPAYGYTF.

A few counts support this clone. This rearrangement joins TRBV11-3 to TRBJ1-2; the D is unclear. The V gene's germline CDR1 is SGHNT and CDR2 YENEEA. The CDR3 spans 15 residues. The V end was cut by 0 bases, the J end by 4 bases, with 12 bases between. CDR3 sequence reads: CASSLEEAGSYGYTF. CDR3 sequence (DNA): TGTGCCAGCAGCTTAGAGGAAGCGGGGAGCTATGGCTACACCTTC.

The chain joins TRBV6-1 to TRBJ1-2, with D maybe TRBD1 (5 bases). In germline, CDR1 is MNHNS, CDR2 SASEGT. The V gene lost 3 bases and the J gene lost 4 bases, with 12 bases spanning the gap. This CDR3 is 14 amino acids long. The CDR3 loop is CASSDVGGFYGYTF. CDR3 bases: TGTGCCAGCAGTGATGTGGGGGGGTTCTATGGCTACACCTTC.

The chain has TRBV4-3 and TRBJ1-5; a possible D gene is TRBD1 (6 bases). The CDR3 has 15 amino acids. V dropped 0 bases and J dropped 3 bases, with 9 bases sitting between them. CDR1 is LGHNA, CDR2 YSLEER, per germline. CDR3 protein: CASSQEQGLNQPQHF. The CDR3 nucleotides read TGCGCCAGCAGCCAAGAACAGGGCCTCAATCAGCCCCAGCATTTT.

The rearrangement links TRBV7-2 to TRBJ2-1; 10 bases are a match to TRBD1. The germline CDR1 and CDR2 sequences are SGHTA and FQGNSA. The CDR3 consists of 16 residues. V dropped 1 base and J dropped 10; count of bases not matched to a gene: 10. This chain's CDR3 is CASSLGLGQGPKEQFF. CDR3 nucleotides: TGTGCCAGCAGCTTAGGTCTGGGACAGGGGCCGAAGGAGCAGTTCTTC.

The CDR3 DNA reads TGTGCCAGCCATGACAGACCCAACACTGAAGCTTTCTTT. This translates into CASHDRPNTEAFF. This chain connects TRBV27 to TRBJ1-1; D perhaps matches TRBD1 (5 bases). The germline V gene encodes CDR1 MNHEY and CDR2 SMNVEV (reference sequence). The CDR3 contains 13 residues. V was shortened by 8 bases and J by 2 bases, with 12 bases between the two germline ends.

This chain joins TRBV4-1 and TRBJ2-7; D may be TRBD2 (7 bases). The CDR3 covers 15 residues. The germline CDR1 and CDR2 sequences are MGHRA and YSYEKL. With 0 bases removed from V and 2 bases from J, the gap between germline ends came to 11 bases. CDR3 sequence (DNA): TGCGCCAGCAGCCAAGATGGGGGGGCCACCTACGAGCAGTACTTC. Its protein is CASSQDGGATYEQYF.

There are many counts of this clone. The chain recombines TRBV3-1 (or the pseudogene TRBV3-2) with TRBJ2-7; 10 bases line up with TRBD2. The CDR3 runs to 16 residues. V dropped 1 base and J dropped 3; count of bases not matched to a gene: 6. Per the germline V gene, CDR1 is LGHDT and CDR2 is YNNKEL (reference sequence). This chain's CDR3 is CASSQGLRTSGYEQYF. The CDR3 DNA reads TGTGCCAGCAGCCAAGGGCTTAGGACTAGCGGCTACGAGCAGTACTTC.

The rearrangement uses TRBV30 and TRBJ2-7, with D unclear. The V gene lost 4 bases and the J gene lost 10 bases, with 14 bases spanning the gap. This CDR3 is built from 11 residues. Germline V gives CDR1 GTSNPN, CDR2 SVGIG (reference sequence). The CDR3 sequence is CAWMSSTRQYF. The CDR3 nucleotides read TGTGCCTGGATGAGCTCTACGAGACAGTACTTC.

The CDR3 sequence is CASSPTGLGQPQHF. The CDR3 bases are TGTGCCAGTAGCCCAACAGGGTTGGGCCAGCCCCAGCATTTT. This chain joins TRBV19 and TRBJ1-5, with TRBD1 as a possible D gene (6 bases). The CDR3 has 14 residues. Germline V gives CDR1 LNHDA, CDR2 SQIVND (reference sequence). Trimming pared 6 bases from V and 7 bases from J, leaving 16 bases between.

V and J are TRBV5-1 and TRBJ2-1; perhaps TRBD2 as D (6 bases). V was cut by 4 bases and J by 13 bases, with 12 bases left in between. CDR1 and CDR2 from the germline V gene are SGHRS and YFSETQ. The CDR3 is made up of 11 amino acids. CDR3 in DNA: TGCGCCAGCAGCCGGGACTCCATTCAGTTCTTC. It encodes CASSRDSIQFF.

The gene calls are TRBV7-2 and TRBJ2-3; 9 bases align to TRBD1. Germline V gene data show CDR1 as SGHTA and CDR2 as FQGNSA. The V gene end was trimmed by 1 base and the J gene end by 6 bases; junction bases not matched to a gene: 5. The length of the CDR3 is 15 residues. This CDR3 is CASSLEGQGSDTQYF. The DNA for the CDR3 is TGTGCCAGCAGCTTAGAGGGACAGGGTTCGGATACGCAGTATTTT.

This sequence joins TRBV28 and TRBJ2-3; 10 bases are a match to TRBD2. J was trimmed by 2 bases and V by 4 bases; bases with no gene match: 6. This CDR3 comprises 16 residues. Germline-derived CDR1 and CDR2 are MDHEN and SYDVKM. The CDR3: CASSSSGSMLTDTQYF. CDR3 sequence (DNA): TGTGCCAGCAGTTCTAGCGGGAGCATGCTCACAGATACGCAGTATTTT.

The sample holds a few counts of this clone. This chain joins TRBV3-1 (or the pseudogene TRBV3-2) and TRBJ1-6; TRBD1 is a possible D gene (5 bases). CDR3 length equals 16 residues. V was trimmed by 1 base and J by 7 bases, leaving 14 bases between them. Germline loops: CDR1 LGHDT, CDR2 YNNKEL (reference sequence). CDR3: CASSQVIRDSNSPLHF. The CDR3 DNA reads as TGTGCCAGCAGCCAAGTAATTAGAGACAGCAATTCACCCCTCCACTTT.

This chain uses TRBV6-5 with TRBJ1-3; D possibly corresponds to TRBD1 (5 bases). CDR1 is MNHEY and CDR2 is SVGAGI in the germline V gene. CDR3 size: 15 residues. The ends were cut back, 6 bases at V and 3 bases at J, with 15 bases in the middle. The CDR3 DNA sequence: TGTGCCAGCAGGCCTACCCACGGGGGTGGAAACACCATATATTTT. It specifies CASRPTHGGGNTIYF.

The V and J genes are TRBV11-2 and TRBJ2-1; D call uncertain. CDR1 is SGHAT, CDR2 FQNNGV, per germline. This CDR3 is built from 17 residues. Trimming removed 1 base from V and 0 bases from J, with 13 bases in between. The CDR3 nucleotides read TGTGCCAGCAGCTTAGCACCGTCACGACTCTCCTACAATGAGCAGTTCTTC. Its protein product is CASSLAPSRLSYNEQFF. The full variable domain, with the rest looked up from reference TRBV11-2 and TRBJ2-1, is EAGVAQSPRYKIIEKRQSVAFWCNPISGHATLYWYQQILGQGPKLLIQFQNNGVVDDSQLPKDRFSAERLKGVDSTLKIQPAKLEDSAVYLCASSLAPSRLSYNEQFFGPGTRLTVL.

The J gene is TRBJ1-2, the V gene TRBV18; tentative D call: TRBD1 (6 bases). Germline assignment: CDR1 KGHSH and CDR2 LQKENI. Deletions cut 1 base from V and 9 bases from J, with 12 bases between. CDR3 length: 13 amino acids. For the CDR3, the DNA is TGTGCCAGCTCACCACGTCCTGGGGACAGCTACACCTTC. Its protein is CASSPRPGDSYTF.

The rearrangement uses TRBV7-6 and TRBJ1-3; D is perhaps TRBD1 (6 bases). V dropped 6 bases and J dropped 1 base, with 13 bases sitting between them. The CDR3 extends over 15 amino acids. CDR1 and CDR2 from the germline V gene are SGHVS and FNYEAQ. The CDR3 sequence: CASSLTQGSGNTIYF. The DNA of the CDR3 is TGTGCCAGCAGTCTTACTCAGGGGTCTGGAAACACCATATATTTT.

The genes are TRBV9 and TRBJ2-1; 9 bases fit TRBD2. This CDR3 has 14 residues. Germline trimming cut 3 bases from V and 2 bases from J; bases unmatched to any gene: 0. Germline CDR1 SGDLS, CDR2 YYNGEE. Here the CDR3 reads CASSASGAYNEQFF. In nucleotides, the CDR3 is TGTGCCAGCAGCGCTAGCGGGGCCTACAATGAGCAGTTCTTC.

V usage is TRBV19 and J usage is TRBJ2-3, with D possibly TRBD2 on 5 matching bases. Germline-derived CDR1 and CDR2 are LNHDA and SQIVND (reference sequence). The CDR3 is 12 residues long. V lost 4 bases and J 5 bases, leaving 7 bases between the germline ends. The CDR3 is CASSTSGDTQYF. In nucleotides, the CDR3 is TGTGCCAGTAGTACCAGCGGAGATACGCAGTATTTT.

This rearrangement joins TRBV29-1 to TRBJ2-3; TRBD2 matches at 7 bases. Germline assignment: CDR1 SQVTM and CDR2 ANQGSEA. The CDR3 has 15 amino acids. V shed 7 bases and J 3 bases; nucleotides not matched to a gene: 13. CDR3 coding DNA: TGCAGCGCTGGGAGGGCGGGAGTAACTACAGATACGCAGTATTTT. Its translation: CSAGRAGVTTDTQYF.

V gene TRBV7-9 combines with J gene TRBJ1-1, with unresolved D. This CDR3 has 11 amino acids. Trimming shortened V by 6 bases and J by 5 bases, and 7 bases separated the two germline ends. The germline CDR1 and CDR2 sequences are SEHNR and FQNEAQ (reference sequence). The CDR3 region is CASRFITEAFF. CDR3 nucleotide sequence: TGTGCCAGCAGATTTATAACTGAAGCTTTCTTT.